The rows below give T cell receptor beta chains drawn from one sample of a study of CD8 T cells in ankylosing spondylitis. One entry per CDR3 protein results from TCRdb running MiXCR on the 5' RACE reads. The repertoire has around 770,000 distinct CDR3 sequences, over 9.5% of them found once; the top ten carry roughly 0.51%. The specimen sequenced was blood, either unsorted or a sorted T cell fraction (not recorded which). The receptors here all came from a male donor with ankylosing spondylitis. CDR3s include the opening cysteine and the closing phenylalanine or tryptophan. Some rows have no size entry. The others give once, few or many, or a class for an expanded clone.

len: 15
abundance: NA
v_gene: TRBV11-3
j_gene: TRBJ2-5
CDR3aa: CASSRVWQGWETQYF

len: 13
abundance: many
v_gene: TRBV7-2
j_gene: TRBJ1-2
CDR3aa: CASSLAGLVGYTF

len: 16
abundance: few
v_gene: TRBV15
j_gene: TRBJ1-1
CDR3aa: CATSRNLGGRNTEAFF

len: 14
abundance: few
v_gene: TRBV7-3
j_gene: TRBJ2-2
CDR3aa: CASSFSRPPGELFF

len: 12
abundance: NA
v_gene: TRBV29-1
j_gene: TRBJ2-4
CDR3aa: CSVGTKRDIQYF

len: 16
abundance: NA
v_gene: TRBV28
j_gene: TRBJ2-1
CDR3aa: CASSAQLAESYNEQFF

len: 13
abundance: NA
v_gene: TRBV12-3/TRBV12-4
j_gene: TRBJ2-2
CDR3aa: CASSLGAGGELFF

len: 14
abundance: few
v_gene: TRBV5-5
j_gene: TRBJ1-1
CDR3aa: CASSLGGDQSEAFF

len: 15
abundance: few
v_gene: TRBV10-2
j_gene: TRBJ2-7
CDR3aa: CASSEVGTASYEQYF

len: 13
abundance: NA
v_gene: TRBV28
j_gene: TRBJ1-2
CDR3aa: CASRIQGFYGYTF

len: 14
abundance: few
v_gene: TRBV4-3
j_gene: TRBJ1-3
CDR3aa: CASSPVTSGNTIYF

len: 13
abundance: few
v_gene: TRBV7-2
j_gene: TRBJ2-3
CDR3aa: CASSWGTEQPQYF

len: 12
abundance: NA
v_gene: TRBV20-1
j_gene: TRBJ2-7
CDR3aa: CSARSGEYEQYF

len: 14
abundance: few
v_gene: TRBV5-4
j_gene: TRBJ2-7
CDR3aa: CASSFPTDSYEQYF

len: 14
abundance: many
v_gene: TRBV29-1
j_gene: TRBJ2-3
CDR3aa: CSVGVQAYTDTQYF

len: 14
abundance: NA
v_gene: TRBV5-1
j_gene: TRBJ1-4
CDR3aa: CASSLGQRDEKLFF

len: 14
abundance: many
v_gene: TRBV20-1
j_gene: TRBJ2-5
CDR3aa: CSARGSGRGETQYF

len: 15
abundance: few
v_gene: TRBV6-9
j_gene: TRBJ2-7
CDR3aa: CASSCLRGFGYEQYF

len: 16
abundance: NA
v_gene: TRBV6-2/TRBV6-3
j_gene: TRBJ1-5
CDR3aa: CASSSRNRGSNQPQHF

len: 17
abundance: few
v_gene: TRBV4-2
j_gene: TRBJ2-1
CDR3aa: CASSQMGTSGGYNEQFF

len: 12
abundance: few
v_gene: TRBV28
j_gene: TRBJ1-1
CDR3aa: CASSLLATEAFF

len: 14
abundance: many
v_gene: TRBV10-3
j_gene: TRBJ1-2
CDR3aa: CAISALEVNYGYTF

len: 14
abundance: NA
v_gene: TRBV29-1
j_gene: TRBJ1-2
CDR3aa: CSVVGSLEGYGYTF

len: 12
abundance: many
v_gene: TRBV29-1
j_gene: TRBJ2-5
CDR3aa: CSANEGVETQYF

len: 13
abundance: many
v_gene: TRBV12-3/TRBV12-4
j_gene: TRBJ1-1
CDR3aa: CASSLERETEAFF

len: 14
abundance: few
v_gene: TRBV18
j_gene: TRBJ2-7
CDR3aa: CASATGQGPYEQYF

len: 15
abundance: many
v_gene: TRBV7-3
j_gene: TRBJ2-3
CDR3aa: CASSPGLSSLNTQYF

len: 14
abundance: few
v_gene: TRBV20-1
j_gene: TRBJ1-2
CDR3aa: CSARQGRANYGYTF

len: 14
abundance: NA
v_gene: TRBV9
j_gene: TRBJ2-5
CDR3aa: CASSPRGLMETQYF

len: 14
abundance: few
v_gene: TRBV5-5
j_gene: TRBJ2-7
CDR3aa: CASSLVVGPAPGYF

len: 15
abundance: few
v_gene: TRBV20-1
j_gene: TRBJ1-1
CDR3aa: CSARDPQDFNTEAFF

len: 14
abundance: NA
v_gene: TRBV5-1
j_gene: TRBJ2-5
CDR3aa: CASGPQGPRETQYF

len: 15
abundance: many
v_gene: TRBV28
j_gene: TRBJ1-5
CDR3aa: CASSLGRGSNQPQHF

len: 12
abundance: few
v_gene: TRBV6-2/TRBV6-3
j_gene: TRBJ2-1
CDR3aa: CASKGGGGEQFF

len: 12
abundance: few
v_gene: TRBV6-2/TRBV6-3
j_gene: TRBJ1-2
CDR3aa: CASRSDRVGYTF

len: 12
abundance: NA
v_gene: TRBV20-1
j_gene: TRBJ2-5
CDR3aa: CSARQGEETQYF

len: 15
abundance: NA
v_gene: TRBV7-2
j_gene: TRBJ2-7
CDR3aa: CASSLDADRAYEQYF

len: 17
abundance: few
v_gene: TRBV9
j_gene: TRBJ2-3
CDR3aa: CASSVGLAGSLADTQYF

len: 11
abundance: NA
v_gene: TRBV5-1
j_gene: TRBJ1-2
CDR3aa: CASSLEDGYTF

len: 15
abundance: NA
v_gene: TRBV18
j_gene: TRBJ2-1
CDR3aa: CASSPGVAVYNEQFF

len: 16
abundance: many
v_gene: TRBV7-2
j_gene: TRBJ2-1
CDR3aa: CASSSWTGGDYNEQFF

len: 13
abundance: few
v_gene: TRBV20-1
j_gene: TRBJ1-6
CDR3aa: CSARGGISSPLHF

len: 14
abundance: NA
v_gene: TRBV27
j_gene: TRBJ2-1
CDR3aa: CASSRGGPYNEQFF

len: 17
abundance: NA
v_gene: TRBV4-3
j_gene: TRBJ1-6
CDR3aa: CATSQVHGTGLNSPLHF

len: 15
abundance: NA
v_gene: TRBV5-1
j_gene: TRBJ2-2
CDR3aa: CASSSDRGLIGELFF

len: 11
abundance: many
v_gene: TRBV6-2/TRBV6-3
j_gene: TRBJ1-1
CDR3aa: CASSWGTEAFF

len: 12
abundance: few
v_gene: TRBV20-1
j_gene: TRBJ1-4
CDR3aa: CSALDFNEKLFF

len: 14
abundance: few
v_gene: TRBV7-2
j_gene: TRBJ2-5
CDR3aa: CASSKIQGLKTQYF

len: 14
abundance: NA
v_gene: TRBV12-3/TRBV12-4
j_gene: TRBJ1-5
CDR3aa: CASSLMGAGQPQHF

len: 15
abundance: few
v_gene: TRBV20-1
j_gene: TRBJ2-3
CDR3aa: CSAKDRRRGTDTQYF

len: 14
abundance: NA
v_gene: TRBV7-9
j_gene: TRBJ1-2
CDR3aa: CASSRETTGGNYTF

len: 16
abundance: NA
v_gene: TRBV10-3
j_gene: TRBJ1-4
CDR3aa: CAISESTGRDELKLFF

len: 13
abundance: NA
v_gene: TRBV7-9
j_gene: TRBJ1-2
CDR3aa: CASSLDEEDGYTF

len: 16
abundance: few
v_gene: TRBV9
j_gene: TRBJ2-7
CDR3aa: CASSEGTDTTVYEQYF

len: 15
abundance: NA
v_gene: TRBV5-1
j_gene: TRBJ2-5
CDR3aa: CASSSGQGIQETQYF

len: 16
abundance: NA
v_gene: TRBV20-1
j_gene: TRBJ2-4
CDR3aa: CSARDGTSGEGNIQYF

len: 16
abundance: few
v_gene: TRBV27
j_gene: TRBJ2-1
CDR3aa: CASKKGRVVTFNEQFF